This TCR beta chain was recorded in a study of read filtering for tumor transcriptome and immune sequencing. The overall study: Among patients, 17 to 20 were male and approximately 15 female, aged about 40 to 90 (mean about 70). TCR-mapped reads were about 4.05 to 11 million with IR-seq versus about 75 to 1,400 with RNA-seq. The study's findings and limits: RNA-seq captured clonotypes less deeply and reliably than IR-seq.

Sampling of bone marrow took place during active disease in every patient. From 350 to 500 ng of RNA, a library with molecular barcoded alpha/delta and beta/gamma adaptors was made. Via MiXCR, TCRdb re-called the reads, giving one row per CDR3 protein. The sample consists of around 23,000 distinct CDR3 sequences, around a fifth of them appearing once. This clonotype was picked up many times. Its specificity is unknown. With 6 bases removed from V and 7 bases from J, the gap between germline ends came to 7 bases. The CDR3 spans 11 residues. From germline, CDR1 is MNHNS and CDR2 SASEGT. This rearrangement joins TRBV6-1 to TRBJ2-1; D unresolved. Sequences were obtained from a population of CD138-negative cells sorted from bone marrow. This TCR derives from a donor aged 40 or older with multiple myeloma. The CDR3 sequence: CASRVGNEQFF. Written as DNA, the CDR3 is TGTGCCAGCAGGGTCGGGAATGAGCAGTTCTTC.